The rows below give T cell receptor beta chains drawn from one sample of a study of blood T cell repertoires in COVID-19. Measured with immunoSEQ multiplex PCR; TCRdb has only the in-frame clones, and not every one. The table includes tens of thousands of clones, roughly 86% detected once. Material for sequencing was peripheral blood. Receptors originate from a man in his 70s with acute or convalescent COVID-19. CDR3s include the opening cysteine and the closing phenylalanine or tryptophan. Fields, in order: V gene, J gene, CDR3 protein.

V: TRBV30; J: TRBJ2-2; CDR3: CAWAGSSGIGELFF
V: TRBV18; J: TRBJ1-2; CDR3: CASSPLEGAEYGYTF
V: TRBV27; J: TRBJ2-5; CDR3: CASSQTRGRTQYF
V: TRBV2; J: TRBJ1-1; CDR3: CASRPQYTEAFF
V: TRBV6-5; J: TRBJ2-7; CDR3: CASSYQYEQYF
V: TRBV7-2; J: TRBJ1-2; CDR3: CASSLAHGGLNYGYTF
V: TRBV6-5; J: TRBJ2-1; CDR3: CASILSGTAYNEQFF
V: TRBV2; J: TRBJ1-3; CDR3: CASSEGQRGNTIYF
V: TRBV30; J: TRBJ2-7; CDR3: CALGLDVDYEQYF
V: TRBV9; J: TRBJ2-5; CDR3: CASSPRVGGETQYF
V: TRBV7-9; J: TRBJ1-5; CDR3: CASSFQEPRPQHF
V: TRBV5-4; J: TRBJ1-2; CDR3: CASSLQGQGYGYTF
V: TRBV7-2; J: TRBJ2-1; CDR3: CASSSTSVSYNEQFF
V: TRBV9; J: TRBJ2-7; CDR3: CASSVEPDSRYEQYF
V: TRBV7-9; J: TRBJ2-7; CDR3: CASSLTGYEQYF
V: TRBV30; J: TRBJ2-1; CDR3: CAWSWLAYNEQFF
V: TRBV21-1; J: TRBJ2-1; CDR3: CASPKPGGRGPYNEQFF
V: TRBV7-8; J: TRBJ1-6; CDR3: CASSEGGSPLHF
V: TRBV4-2; J: TRBJ1-4; CDR3: CASSLTRGAGNEKLFF
V: TRBV6-5; J: TRBJ1-5; CDR3: CASTQGWNQPQHF
V: TRBV28; J: TRBJ1-6; CDR3: CATGGGRDNSPLHF
V: TRBV27; J: TRBJ2-6; CDR3: CASGGGVVPGANVLTF
V: TRBV6-2/TRBV6-3; J: TRBJ1-5; CDR3: CASSSDRTYSNQPQHF
V: TRBV30; J: TRBJ2-1; CDR3: CAWSRTSGHYNEQFF
V: TRBV30; J: TRBJ1-2; CDR3: CAWSVPGVSNYGYTF
V: TRBV27; J: TRBJ2-7; CDR3: CASNRGSGYSYEQYF
V: TRBV7-8; J: TRBJ1-6; CDR3: CASTQSGGKNSPLHF
V: TRBV10-3; J: TRBJ2-7; CDR3: CAISHTGDLTFRSYEQYF
V: TRBV19; J: TRBJ2-6; CDR3: CASSIGPTGRGYSGANVLTF
V: TRBV7-9; J: TRBJ2-3; CDR3: CASMLVAPTDTQYF
V: TRBV5-1; J: TRBJ2-7; CDR3: CASSLESGGGEQYF
V: TRBV5-6; J: TRBJ2-1; CDR3: CASTRQGARNEQFF
V: TRBV7-9; J: TRBJ1-4; CDR3: CASSFGDKTNEKLFF
V: TRBV7-2; J: TRBJ2-7; CDR3: CASSLGARYEQYF
V: TRBV5-6; J: TRBJ1-4; CDR3: CASSSIDREREKLFF
V: TRBV7-2; J: TRBJ2-5; CDR3: CASTSQIKETQYF
V: TRBV11-2; J: TRBJ2-7; CDR3: CASSLVTGSIYEQYF
V: TRBV7-3; J: TRBJ1-2; CDR3: CASSDAGGRGYTF
V: TRBV2; J: TRBJ1-5; CDR3: CASSAGTENNQPQHF
V: TRBV19; J: TRBJ1-1; CDR3: CASSTRDTSGEAFF
V: TRBV27; J: TRBJ2-5; CDR3: CASSLTGTGYQETQYF
V: TRBV7-6; J: TRBJ2-3; CDR3: CASSLSGGGKVDTQYF
V: TRBV6-2/TRBV6-3; J: TRBJ1-2; CDR3: CASSKQADYGYTF
V: TRBV14; J: TRBJ2-1; CDR3: CASSLRTGPSVTYNEQFF
V: TRBV19; J: TRBJ1-5; CDR3: CASSIAGLRAGNQPQHF
V: TRBV7-2; J: TRBJ2-7; CDR3: CASSLDFISYEQYF
V: TRBV19; J: TRBJ1-5; CDR3: CASSIPGGWDRETPQHF
V: TRBV10-3; J: TRBJ1-6; CDR3: CAISTQQGERSPLHF
V: TRBV28; J: TRBJ1-6; CDR3: CASIRQDHSSPLHF
V: TRBV7-2; J: TRBJ1-1; CDR3: CASSKQGNTEAFF
V: TRBV3-1/TRBV3-2; J: TRBJ1-1; CDR3: CASSRRGRTEAFF
V: TRBV10-3; J: TRBJ1-3; CDR3: CAISTRAGAGGNTIYF
V: TRBV30; J: TRBJ1-2; CDR3: CAWSFSSNYGYTF
V: TRBV7-6; J: TRBJ2-6; CDR3: CASSSTGDHSGANVLTF
V: TRBV5-1; J: TRBJ1-1; CDR3: CASSLALTAGNTEAFF
V: TRBV12-3/TRBV12-4; J: TRBJ1-2; CDR3: CASTLSGSYGYTF
V: TRBV10-3; J: TRBJ2-2; CDR3: CAIGLAGGSGELFF
V: TRBV18; J: TRBJ1-1; CDR3: CASSPGQLNTEAFF
V: TRBV18; J: TRBJ2-7; CDR3: CASSTGQGSYEQYF